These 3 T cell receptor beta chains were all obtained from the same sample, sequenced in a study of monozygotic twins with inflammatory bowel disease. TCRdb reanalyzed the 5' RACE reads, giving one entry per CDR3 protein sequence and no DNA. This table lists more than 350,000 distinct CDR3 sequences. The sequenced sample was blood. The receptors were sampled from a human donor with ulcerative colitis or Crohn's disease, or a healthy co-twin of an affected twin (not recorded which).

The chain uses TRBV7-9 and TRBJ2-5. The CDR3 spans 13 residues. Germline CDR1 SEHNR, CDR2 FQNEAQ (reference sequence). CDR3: CASSLARKETQYF.

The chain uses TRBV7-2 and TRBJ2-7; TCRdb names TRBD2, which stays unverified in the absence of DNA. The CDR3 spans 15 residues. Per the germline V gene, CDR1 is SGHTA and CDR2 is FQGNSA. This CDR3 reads CASSPSGGLAYEQYF.

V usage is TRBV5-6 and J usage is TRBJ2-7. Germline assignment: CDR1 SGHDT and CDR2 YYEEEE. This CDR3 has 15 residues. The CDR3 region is CASSLRGVIGYEQYF.